This T cell receptor beta chain was found in a study of shared clonotypes between healthy human individuals. Study-level information: A couple of women and a few men aged 18 to 49 made up the donors. Findings and caveats of the study: The low donor count limited represented genetic and exposure-history diversity. Relative to memory subsets, naive subsets generally showed larger estimated richness.

Repertoires were generated with immunoSEQ multiplex PCR, while TCRdb's copy carries only in-frame clones and drops some. The table includes roughly 200,000 clones, approximately 61% detected once. With regard to this clone: Its antigen is as yet unknown.

Input material: memory CD4+ T cells sorted from blood. Described subset: CD45RA-negative fraction. The sequence was obtained from a young man in good health.

Written as DNA, the CDR3 is TGTGCCAGCAGTGTTGATCTTACTTACGAGCAGTACTTC. The encoded protein is CASSVDLTYEQYF. The rearrangement uses TRBV2 and TRBJ2-7; D not resolved. The CDR3 extends over 13 amino acids. The V gene's germline CDR1 is SNHLY and CDR2 FYNNEI. V dropped 4 bases and J dropped 4 bases, with 11 bases sitting between them.